This TCR beta chain was recorded in a study of tumor-infiltrating lymphocytes in primary liver carcinoma. In the study overall: Patients comprised men and women whose ages fell between 30 and 69 years. Among the tumors, stages were T1-T3 N0M0 and sizes about 4 to 10 cm. Every sample contained roughly 3.5 to 7.13 million productive TCRbeta reads, and these numbers were similar from one tissue type to another.

This clonotype was detected ten times or more. The CDR3 runs 12 residues. V gave up 4 bases and J gave up 1 base, with 4 bases separating them. Germline CDR1 reads SQVTM; CDR2 reads ANQGSEA. Priming with a constant-region primer yielded TCR beta cDNA from 500 ng total RNA. Employing slightly modified ARM-PCR, three nested multiplex PCR rounds were run, and these gave rise to the TCR beta libraries. Investigators reported that the first two PCR rounds, at roughly 10 cycles each, used TRBV1-TRBV30 forward primers with a C-beta reverse primer. TCRdb re-called the multiplex PCR reads with MiXCR, one entry per CDR3 protein. The repertoire holds 300,000 to 350,000 distinct CDR3 sequences, with approximately 54% as singletons. The source of the blood RNA was unsorted whole blood, and germline DNA was extracted as well. The patients lived with chronic HBV infection and had not yet received any treatment.

V usage is TRBV29-1 and J usage is TRBJ2-2; no reliable D call. The clonotype was recovered from a woman aged 25-40 years with primary liver carcinoma and hepatitis B virus infection. Input material: peripheral blood. For the CDR3, the DNA is TGCAGCGTTGCCGGGAACACCGGGGAGCTGTTTTTT. Amino acids: CSVAGNTGELFF.